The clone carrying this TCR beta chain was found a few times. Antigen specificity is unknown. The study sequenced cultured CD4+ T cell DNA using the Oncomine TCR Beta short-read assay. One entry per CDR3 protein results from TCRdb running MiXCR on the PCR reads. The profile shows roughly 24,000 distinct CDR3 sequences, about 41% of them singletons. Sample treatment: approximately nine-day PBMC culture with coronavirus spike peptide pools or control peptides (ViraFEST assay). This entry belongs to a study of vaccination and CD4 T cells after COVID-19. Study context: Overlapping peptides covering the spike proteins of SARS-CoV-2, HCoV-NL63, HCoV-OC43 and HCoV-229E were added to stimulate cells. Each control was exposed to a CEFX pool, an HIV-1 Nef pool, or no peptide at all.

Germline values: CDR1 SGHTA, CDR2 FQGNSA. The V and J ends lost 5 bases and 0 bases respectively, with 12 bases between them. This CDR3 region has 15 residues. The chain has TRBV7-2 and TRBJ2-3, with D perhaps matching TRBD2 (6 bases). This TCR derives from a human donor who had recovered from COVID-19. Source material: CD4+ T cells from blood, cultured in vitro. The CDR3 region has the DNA TGTGCCAGCAGCCGAGACGGGACTAGCACAGATACGCAGTATTTT. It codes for CASSRDGTSTDTQYF.